The 27 T cell receptor beta chains reported below all come from one sample, sequenced in a study of T cells in women clearing cervical HPV infection. Assay: immunoSEQ multiplex PCR; the TCRdb copy retains only in-frame clones and omits some. The specimen's table records about 32,000 clones. Sequenced input: blood buffy coat. Receptors were obtained from a woman between 18 and 70 years old with a cervical HPV16 infection that either progressed to CIN3+ or cleared (not recorded which).

Concerning this clone itself: Coverage ceases 3 residues before the CDR3 finishes, and the germline J gene fills in the end. The chain combines TRBV19 with TRBJ2-3; no reliable D call. Germline CDR1 LNHDA, CDR2 SQIVND (reference sequence). The CDR3 sequence is 15 residues long. CDR3 sequence reads: CASSIGRHGNQPQYF. Incomplete CDR3 DNA: TGTGCCAGTAGTATAGGCAGGCACGGCAATCAGCCG.

About this clone: Read data end 3 residues before the CDR3 end; the end is taken from the germline J gene. This chain uses TRBV14 with TRBJ2-2; 8 bases are shared with TRBD1. CDR3 length: 15 residues. The ends lost 4 bases at V and 2 bases at J; junction bases unmatched: 3. Germline loops: CDR1 SGHDN, CDR2 FVKESK. The CDR3 DNA, read in part, is TGTGCCAGCAGCCGCAGGGGGCTTAACACCGGGGAG. Protein sequence: CASSRRGLNTGE. The whole CDR3 sequence reads CASSRRGLNTGELFF. The full variable domain, in which reference TRBV14 and TRBJ2-2 provide the parts outside the CDR3, is EAGVTQFPSHSVIEKGQTVTLRCDPISGHDNLYWYRRVMGKEIKFLLHFVKESKQDESGMPNNRFLAERTGGTYSTLKVQPAELEDSGVYFCASSRRGLNTGELFFGEGSRLTVL.

As regards this clone: The read falls 3 residues short of the CDR3 end, and the missing part is taken from the germline J gene. The chain combines TRBV20-1 with TRBJ1-4; 9 bases are a match to TRBD1. J gave up 5 bases and V 6 bases, and 4 bases lay outside the gene matches. The germline V gene encodes CDR1 DFQATT and CDR2 SNEGSKA (reference sequence). The CDR3 loop spans 13 amino acids. The CDR3 sequence is CSAKTGGNEKLFF. CDR3 bases read: TGCAGTGCAAAGACAGGGGGAAATGAAAAA.

Comment on this clone: Coverage ceases 3 residues before the CDR3 finishes, and the germline J gene fills in the end. The chain has TRBV18 and TRBJ2-7; no firm D call. CDR3 size: 14 residues. The ends were cut back, 2 bases at V and 2 bases at J, with 10 bases in the middle. Germline V gene data show CDR1 as KGHSH and CDR2 as LQKENI. The DNA read from the CDR3 is TGTGCCAGCTCACCATCGTCCCTTGCCTACGAG. Protein sequence: CASSPSSLAYE. The CDR3 as a whole reads CASSPSSLAYEQYF.

In the case of this clone: The CDR3 goes on 3 residues after the read ends, and that part is filled in from the germline J gene. The chain carries TRBV10-3 and TRBJ2-5; 10 nucleotides line up with TRBD2. Germline trimming cut 2 bases from V and 5 bases from J; bases unmatched to any gene: 5. Germline CDR1 and CDR2: ENHRY and SYGVKD. The CDR3 length is 15 residues. The CDR3 is CAISEVSGGKETQYF. Partial CDR3 DNA: TGTGCCATCAGTGAGGTTAGCGGGGGGAAGGAGACC.

About this clone itself: The missing CDR3 end, 3 residues past where the read stops, is filled in from the germline J gene. The V gene is TRBV19, the J gene TRBJ1-4; 7 bases line up with TRBD1. The CDR3 has 14 residues. J was trimmed by 7 bases and V by 7 bases; bases with no gene match: 9. Germline-derived CDR1 and CDR2 are LNHDA and SQIVND (reference sequence). The part of the CDR3 DNA that was read is TGTGCCAGTAATTACAGGGGCGGGAGTGAAAAA. It is translated as CASNYRGGSEK. The CDR3 as a whole reads CASNYRGGSEKLFF. The full variable domain, with the rest looked up from reference TRBV19 and TRBJ1-4, is DGGITQSPKYLFRKEGQNVTLSCEQNLNHDAMYWYRQDPGQGLRLIYYSQIVNDFQKGDIAEGYSVSREKKESFPLTVTSAQKNPTAFYLCASNYRGGSEKLFFGSGTQLSVL.

As regards this clone: Sequencing ends 3 residues short of the CDR3 end; the germline J gene provides the rest. This chain links TRBV19 with TRBJ1-1, with D perhaps matching TRBD1 (5 bases). The ends were cut back, 3 bases at V and 2 bases at J, with 10 bases in the middle. In germline, CDR1 is LNHDA, CDR2 SQIVND (reference sequence). The CDR3 is 14 residues long. The CDR3 protein is CASSIAGPNTEAFF. CDR3 DNA (partial): TGTGCCAGTAGTATTGCAGGGCCCAACACTGAA. Full variable domain (missing parts from reference TRBV19 and TRBJ1-1): DGGITQSPKYLFRKEGQNVTLSCEQNLNHDAMYWYRQDPGQGLRLIYYSQIVNDFQKGDIAEGYSVSREKKESFPLTVTSAQKNPTAFYLCASSIAGPNTEAFFGQGTRLTVV.

By frequency, this clone is large. The read gets to within 3 residues of the CDR3 end, and the germline J gene fills in the rest. The V call is TRBV20-1, the J call TRBJ1-5, with 12 bases lining up with TRBD1. CDR3 length: 15 amino acids. V was clipped by 6 bases and J by 6 bases; unmatched bases: 9. Germline CDR1 and CDR2: DFQATT and SNEGSKA (reference sequence). The CDR3 protein is CSATGTGGESQPQHF. The part of the CDR3 DNA that was read is TGCAGTGCCACAGGGACAGGGGGCGAAAGTCAGCCC.

As for this clone: Coverage ceases 3 residues before the CDR3 finishes, and the germline J gene fills in the end. The rearrangement uses TRBV7-3 and TRBJ2-3, with TRBD2 identical over 8 bases. Trimming took 5 bases from V and 2 from J; bases not matched to a gene: 6. The germline V gene encodes CDR1 SGHTA and CDR2 FQGTGA. The CDR3 spans 15 residues. Incomplete CDR3 DNA: TGTGCCAGCAGCCTTTCGGGGGGGCTCACAGATACG. Translating gives CASSLSGGLTDT. The entire CDR3 is CASSLSGGLTDTQYF.

Of note for this clone: The sequenced fragment ends 3 residues before the CDR3 boundary, so the rest is inferred from the germline J gene. This chain joins TRBV19 and TRBJ1-2; 8 bases line up with TRBD1. The CDR3 extends over 15 amino acids. Looked up from germline, CDR1 is LNHDA and CDR2 is SQIVND (reference sequence). CDR3 sequence reads: CASSIDPTGGVSYTF. CDR3 bases read: TGTGCCAGTAGTATCGACCCCACAGGGGGGGTGAGC. Looking up the rest from reference TRBV19 and TRBJ1-2 gives the full variable domain: DGGITQSPKYLFRKEGQNVTLSCEQNLNHDAMYWYRQDPGQGLRLIYYSQIVNDFQKGDIAEGYSVSREKKESFPLTVTSAQKNPTAFYLCASSIDPTGGVSYTFGSGTRLTVV.

Comments on this clone: The CDR3 extends 3 residues past the end of the read, so its final part is completed from the germline J gene. The chain employs TRBV29-1 and TRBJ2-1; the match to TRBD1 covers 10 bases. The V segment lost 4 bases and the J segment 7 bases; nucleotides outside the gene matches: 4. The CDR3 consists of 13 residues. CDR1 is SQVTM, CDR2 ANQGSEA, per germline. The CDR3 sequence: CSVGQGAVNEQFF. The DNA read from the CDR3 is TGCAGCGTTGGACAGGGGGCGGTGAATGAG.

The part of the CDR3 DNA that was read is TGTGCCAGCAGCCCCCCCCCAGGAACCTACGAC. It encodes CASSPPPGTYD. In full, the CDR3 reads CASSPPPGTYDYTF. This chain uses TRBV7-2 with TRBJ1-2; no reliable D call. The read is 3 residues too short to cover the CDR3 end, so that end is filled in from the germline J gene. This CDR3 comprises 14 residues. Per the germline V gene, CDR1 is SGHTA and CDR2 is FQGNSA.

Worth noting for this clone: The DNA ends 3 residues before the CDR3 does, and the rest of the CDR3 is filled in from the germline J gene. The chain is built from TRBV20-1 and TRBJ2-5; tentatively, D is TRBD1 or TRBD2 (6 bases each). The CDR3 length is 13 residues. The V end lost 7 bases, the J end lost 5 bases, and 17 bases lay between the germline ends. The germline V gene has CDR1 DFQATT and CDR2 SNEGSKA (reference sequence). The CDR3 sequence is CSVQGRMSETQYF. The sequenced CDR3 bases are TGCAGTGTCCAGGGGAGGATGTCGGAGACC.

This clone is classed as medium-sized (0.01 to 0.1%) by frequency. Coverage ceases 3 residues before the CDR3 finishes, and the germline J gene fills in the end. This chain joins TRBV18 and TRBJ2-2, with 9 bases identical to TRBD2. V shed 6 bases, J shed 1 base, and the junction held 6 bases outside the gene matches. Germline values: CDR1 KGHSH, CDR2 LQKENI. The CDR3 is 16 amino acids. The covered CDR3 bases are TGTGCCAGCTCTCCTCAGACTAGCGGGAACACCGGGGAG. Translating it yields CASSPQTSGNTGE. The whole CDR3 reads CASSPQTSGNTGELFF.

A word on this clone: The sequence runs out 3 residues before the end of the CDR3; the remainder is reconstructed from the germline J gene. V usage is TRBV19 and J usage is TRBJ1-6, with 10 bases aligning to TRBD1. There are 14 residues in the CDR3. Per germline, CDR1 LNHDA and CDR2 SQIVND (reference sequence). Trimming took 7 bases from V and 10 from J; bases not matched to a gene: 7. Partial CDR3 DNA: TGTGCCAGTACTCGAGACAGGGGGCTCTCACCC. Translation: CASTRDRGLSP. The full CDR3 sequence reads CASTRDRGLSPLHF. Filled out from reference TRBV19 and TRBJ1-6, the complete variable domain reads DGGITQSPKYLFRKEGQNVTLSCEQNLNHDAMYWYRQDPGQGLRLIYYSQIVNDFQKGDIAEGYSVSREKKESFPLTVTSAQKNPTAFYLCASTRDRGLSPLHFGNGTRLTVT.

Regarding this clone: Sequencing ends 3 residues short of the CDR3 end; the germline J gene provides the rest. This chain connects TRBV6-2 or TRBV6-3 to TRBJ2-3; TRBD1 is a possible D gene (5 bases). The CDR3 contains 13 residues. Germline assignment: CDR1 MNHEY and CDR2 SVGEGT. The CDR3 is CASRRQLNQPQYF. CDR3 DNA, as far as it was read: TGTGCCAGCAGGAGACAGCTCAATCAGCCG.

A word on this clone: The read ends 3 residues before the CDR3 terminus; that terminus is restored from the germline J gene. This chain connects TRBV14 to TRBJ2-7, with TRBD1 identical over 7 bases. CDR3 size: 13 residues. V gave up 4 bases and J gave up 6 bases; unmatched junction bases: 6. Germline-derived CDR1 and CDR2 are SGHDN and FVKESK. The covered CDR3 bases are TGTGCCAGCAGCCCTTCGACAGGGAGCGAG. As protein: CASSPSTGSE. The whole CDR3 sequence is CASSPSTGSEQYF.

In regard to this clone: The CDR3 is cut off 3 residues early in the read; its end comes from the germline J gene. The V call is TRBV2, the J call TRBJ1-2, with no clear D. V was shortened by 6 bases and J by 5 bases, with 16 bases between the two germline ends. The CDR3 sequence is 14 residues long. Germline CDR1 is SNHLY and CDR2 is FYNNEI. The CDR3 spells CASSDSLGNYGYTF. The CDR3 DNA, read in part, is TGTGCCAGCAGCGATTCTCTGGGCAATTATGGC.

The CDR3 here is CASSLIRDGRQGPADTQYF. CDR3 bases read: TGTGCCAGCAGCTTAATTAGGGACGGGAGACAGGGGCCGGCAGATACG. The chain recombines TRBV7-3 with TRBJ2-3; 8 nucleotides align to TRBD1. The read ends 3 residues early relative to the CDR3; the germline J gene fills the gap. This CDR3 has 19 residues. Germline CDR1 reads SGHTA; CDR2 reads FQGTGA. The V segment lost 1 base and the J segment 4 bases; nucleotides outside the gene matches: 16.

Concerning this clone itself: The read ends 3 residues shy of where the CDR3 ends; the end is completed using the germline J gene. The chain links TRBV20-1 to TRBJ2-3; possibly TRBD2 for D (6 bases). V lost 1 base, J lost 1 base, and 6 bases lay in between. This CDR3 is built from 13 residues. Germline V lookup: CDR1 DFQATT, CDR2 SNEGSKA (reference sequence). CDR3 sequence: CSARVAGTDTQYF. CDR3 DNA, as far as it was read: TGCAGTGCTAGAGTAGCGGGCACAGATACG.

With regard to this clone: With the read ending 3 residues before the CDR3 end, the germline J gene is used to fill in that end. This rearrangement joins TRBV7-2 to TRBJ1-4; no definite D call. The CDR3 length is 15 residues. Per germline, CDR1 SGHTA and CDR2 FQGNSA. V gave up 6 bases and J gave up 2 bases, with 13 bases separating them. The CDR3: CASRLTGITNEKLFF. The CDR3 DNA, read in part, is TGTGCCAGCAGATTGACGGGGATCACTAATGAAAAA.

Of note for this clone: The sample carries other DNA sequences with the same CDR3. CDR3: CASSPPTGYQETQYF. CDR3 DNA (partial): TGTGCCAGCTCACCGCCGACAGGGTATCAAGAGACC. The rearrangement uses TRBV18 and TRBJ2-5, with 7 nucleotides matching TRBD1. The CDR3 goes on 3 residues after the read ends, and that part is filled in from the germline J gene. The CDR3 is made up of 15 amino acids. The germline gives CDR1 KGHSH, CDR2 LQKENI. With 3 bases clipped from V and 2 bases from J, the junction kept 6 bases outside the gene matches.

Worth noting for this clone: The CDR3 end falls 3 residues outside the read, so it is completed with the germline J gene. The chain carries TRBV14 and TRBJ2-3; TRBD2 aligns across 8 bases. The germline V gene encodes CDR1 SGHDN and CDR2 FVKESK. The length of the CDR3 is 14 residues. V shed 4 bases and J 6 bases; nucleotides not matched to a gene: 6. The CDR3 sequence: CASSPGGVLDTQYF. CDR3 DNA, as far as it was read: TGTGCCAGCAGCCCGGGGGGGGTATTGGATACG.

As for this clone: The read gets to within 3 residues of the CDR3 end, and the germline J gene fills in the rest. J is TRBJ2-3 and V is TRBV20-1; 11 nucleotides match TRBD2. The CDR3 contains 14 residues. The trim removed 5 bases at V and 5 bases at J, leaving 6 bases unmatched. Germline CDR1 is DFQATT and CDR2 is SNEGSKA (reference sequence). The DNA read from the CDR3 is TGCAGTGCTCTCACTAGCGGGGGTGGAGATACG. This gives the protein CSALTSGGGDT. The whole CDR3 sequence is CSALTSGGGDTQYF.

Notes on this clone: The DNA ends 3 residues before the CDR3 does, and the rest of the CDR3 is filled in from the germline J gene. J is TRBJ2-5 and V is TRBV5-1; 7 bases match TRBD1. The CDR3 runs to 15 residues. Looked up from germline, CDR1 is SGHRS and CDR2 is YFSETQ. The junction had 2 bases not matched to a gene; V was cut back by 0 bases and J by 0 bases. The CDR3 bases that were read are TGCGCCAGCAGCTTGGCAGGGACAGACCAAGAGACC. It yields the protein CASSLAGTDQET. The entire CDR3 protein reads CASSLAGTDQETQYF.

On this clone: The read ends 3 residues shy of where the CDR3 ends; the end is completed using the germline J gene. The chain combines TRBV20-1 with TRBJ2-3; 10 bases are a match to TRBD2. Germline lookup yields CDR1 DFQATT and CDR2 SNEGSKA (reference sequence). With 6 bases clipped from V and 5 bases from J, the junction kept 14 bases outside the gene matches. CDR3 length: 16 residues. The DNA read from the CDR3 is TGCAGTGCCAGCCCAGTGGAGAGCGGGGGGGGAGATACG. It encodes CSASPVESGGGDT. The whole CDR3 region reads CSASPVESGGGDTQYF.

In the case of this clone: The observed sequence ends 3 residues before the CDR3 terminus, with the missing tail filled in from the germline J gene. The chain employs TRBV5-1 and TRBJ2-1, with TRBD1 as a possible D gene (6 bases). Trimming took 7 bases from V and 0 from J, leaving 14 bases between them. This CDR3 region has 15 residues. Looked up from germline, CDR1 is SGHRS and CDR2 is YFSETQ. The CDR3: CASFQGQSSYNEQFF. The sequenced CDR3 bases are TGCGCCAGCTTCCAGGGGCAGAGCTCCTACAATGAG.